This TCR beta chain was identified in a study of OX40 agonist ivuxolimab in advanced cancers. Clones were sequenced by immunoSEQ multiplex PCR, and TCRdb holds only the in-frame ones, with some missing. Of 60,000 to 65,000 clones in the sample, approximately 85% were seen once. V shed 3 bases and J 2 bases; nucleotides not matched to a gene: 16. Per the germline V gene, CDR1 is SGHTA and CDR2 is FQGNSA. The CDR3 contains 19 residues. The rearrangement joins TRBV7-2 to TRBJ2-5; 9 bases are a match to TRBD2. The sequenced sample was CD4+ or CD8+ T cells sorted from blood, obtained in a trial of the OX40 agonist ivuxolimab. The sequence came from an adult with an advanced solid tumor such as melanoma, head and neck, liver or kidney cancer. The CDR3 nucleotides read TGTGCCAGCAGCTTGCCGGCGGGGGTCGGGACTAGCAATCAAGAGACCCAGTACTTC. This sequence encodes CASSLPAGVGTSNQETQYF. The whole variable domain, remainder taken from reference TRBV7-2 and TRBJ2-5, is GAGVSQSPSNKVTEKGKDVELRCDPISGHTALYWYRQSLGQGLEFLIYFQGNSAPDKSGLPSDRFSAERTGGSVSTLTIQRTQQEDSAVYLCASSLPAGVGTSNQETQYFGPGTRLLVL.